This T cell receptor beta chain was captured by sequencing in a study of shared clonotypes between healthy human individuals. Study observations and caveats: Apart from blood, nothing was sampled; tissue repertoires likely differ. Generally, naive subsets came out with larger estimated richness than memory subsets.

Worth noting for this clone: No antigen is known for it.

Some clones are missing from TCRdb's copy, which holds only in-frame ones; the method was immunoSEQ multiplex PCR. The profile shows approximately 740,000 clones, around 92% of them singletons. CD8 cells classed as naive were CD45RO-negative and positively selected for CCR7, excluding terminally differentiated effector memory CD45RA+ cells. V was clipped by 1 base and J by 3 bases, with 7 bases between them. The germline CDR1 and CDR2 sequences are SGHAT and FQNNGV. CDR3 length: 13 amino acids. The TCR comes from a young man in good health. V and J are TRBV11-2 and TRBJ2-7; D remains unclear. The sequenced sample consisted of naive CD8+ T cells sorted from blood. This CDR3 reads CASSLVSDYEQYF. The CDR3 region has the DNA TGTGCCAGCAGCTTAGTTTCAGACTACGAGCAGTACTTC.